Detailed here is one T cell receptor beta chain. What it binds is unknown. The source of the sample is a study of T cell clones after liver transplantation. About the study: TCRbeta sequencing after a pre-transplant mixed lymphocyte reaction identified graft-donor-reactive clones, later tracked in post-transplant blood. Draws occurred before transplant, before withdrawal, and after complete or failed withdrawal.

Sequenced by immunoSEQ multiplex PCR; TCRdb stores in-frame clones only, minus some. The data show roughly 100,000 clones, under 90% seen once. The J segment lost 8 bases and the V segment lost 2 bases, leaving 7 bases of the junction unmatched. The CDR3 runs to 15 residues. Germline V gives CDR1 MGHRA, CDR2 YSYEKL. Study results and caveats: Migration into the graft, not deletion, may explain lost graft donor-reactive T cells. In most of the 8 subjects, circulating graft-donor-reactive CD4 TCRbeta sequences fell significantly after transplant.

The receptor was isolated from a human patient who received a liver transplant. Some T cells could come from the graft donor. The chain combines TRBV4-1 with TRBJ1-5, with 9 bases fitting TRBD1. The starting material was CD4+ T cells from blood, obtained around 50 months after liver transplant. CDR3 sequence: CASSQMGQGVKPQHF. The CDR3 DNA reads TGCGCCAGCAGCCAAATGGGACAGGGAGTAAAGCCCCAGCATTTT.